This T cell receptor beta chain emerged from a study of control samples from healthy donors and cancer patients. Germline CDR1 SGHTA, CDR2 FQGNSA. The V segment lost 2 bases and the J segment 3 bases; nucleotides outside the gene matches: 6. The CDR3 covers 16 residues. Profiled with immunoSEQ multiplex PCR; TCRdb holds only in-frame clones, not every one. The table records around 110,000 clones, over 75% of them present only once. The source of this sequence is a woman aged 50 to 65 with colorectal cancer. Sample: PBMCs. The chain has TRBV7-2 and TRBJ2-1; 8 positions match TRBD2. The DNA of the CDR3 is TGTGCCAGCAGCTTAAATCGGGGGGGAGACTACAATGAGCAGTTCTTC. It translates to CASSLNRGGDYNEQFF.